This T cell receptor (beta chain) stems from a study of identifying expanded T cells in peripheral blood. Trimming shortened V by 1 base and J by 4 bases, and 9 bases separated the two germline ends. The length of the CDR3 is 14 residues. Germline V gene lookup returns CDR1 SGHTS and CDR2 YDEGEE. A single count supports this clone. The repertoire was sequenced with immunoSEQ multiplex PCR; TCRdb's copy has only in-frame clones and lacks some. The sample records approximately 50,000 clones, roughly 82% being singletons. The chain has TRBV5-8 and TRBJ2-1, with TRBD2 as a possible D gene (6 bases). The specimen sequenced was blood. The receptor's source is a person aged 18 to 75 in good health. CDR3 protein: CASSLQSGYNEQFF. The CDR3 DNA sequence: TGTGCCAGCAGCTTGCAGAGCGGGTACAATGAGCAGTTCTTC.